What follows describes a single T cell receptor (beta chain). The antigen remains undetermined. These data originate in a study of shared clonotypes between healthy human individuals. Method: immunoSEQ multiplex PCR; TCRdb's copy keeps in-frame clones and lacks some. Here the sample spans roughly 1 million clones, around 76% being singletons. Regarding the study as a whole: Rarefaction gave evidence that sorted-subset sequencing remained incomplete despite large depth. Against clonotypes common to all four donors, non-shared ones had lower generation probabilities.

The CDR3 consists of 12 residues. V lost 2 bases and J 4 bases, leaving 6 bases between the germline ends. The germline V gene has CDR1 SGHRS and CDR2 YFSETQ. This TCR was sampled from a man aged 18-30 years in good health. This rearrangement joins TRBV5-1 to TRBJ1-1; D is ambiguous. The sample consisted of memory CD4+ T cells sorted from blood. Regarding subset: CD45RA-negative fraction. CDR3 sequence (DNA): TGCGCCAGCAGCTTCCCATCCACTGAAGCTTTCTTT. Protein product: CASSFPSTEAFF.